This paragraph covers one TCR beta chain sequence. Its antigen is not identified. This sample was included in a study of T cells expressing NK-cell markers. General study points: The share of CD8+ T cells held by dominant NKG2C+ clonotypes was 1.0-7.0% in several donors.

The CDR3 totals 16 residues. The germline V gene has CDR1 MGHRA and CDR2 YSYEKL. TCRdb reprocessed the 5' RACE reads and reports one entry per CDR3 protein, with no DNA. In total, the table holds fewer than 550,000 distinct CDR3 sequences. This sequence joins TRBV4-1 and TRBJ1-1; the D call of TRBD1 rests on TCRdb alone, since no DNA is present to check it. The material sequenced was blood T cells: a sorted CD56 or NKG2C T cell subset, CD4+ or CD8+ T cells, or bulk PBMC T cells (not recorded which). The source is a woman aged 45-59 years in good health. The CDR3 loop is CASSQPLIVQGTEAFF.